This passage covers 18 T cell receptor beta chains from one sample sequenced in a study of cytomegalovirus exposure and HLA in healthy donors listed by TCRdb under 2017. The library was prepared using the immunoSEQ multiplex PCR assay. The multiplex PCR relied on a mix of 60 forward primers for TCR Vbeta segments and 13 reverse primers for TCR Jbeta segments. In TCRdb, the immuneACCESS table is reduced to in-frame sequences with V and J assigned. These tables do not hold every clone; where another copy was compared, an unresolved V gene accounts for under half, and the others remain unexplained. The sample table contains some 190,000 clones; only one count was recorded for around 82% of them. The ten top clones hold about 2.5% of the sample. The sample taken for sequencing was PBMCs. All receptors derive from a woman aged 25 to 39 in good health and CMV-seropositive.

The chain recombines TRBV6-1 with TRBJ1-2; TRBD1 agrees at 7 bases. The length of the CDR3 is 16 residues. The V gene end was trimmed by 3 bases and the J gene end by 0 bases; junction bases not matched to a gene: 7. Germline V lookup: CDR1 MNHNS, CDR2 SASEGT. The CDR3 region is CASSEEDRPANYGYTF. In nucleotides, the CDR3 is TGTGCCAGCAGTGAGGAGGACAGGCCGGCTAACTATGGCTACACCTTC.

This clone was seen a handful of times. The chain couples TRBV27 to TRBJ1-1; 8 bases are shared with TRBD1. Germline trimming cut 4 bases from V and 5 bases from J; bases unmatched to any gene: 6. Germline V lookup: CDR1 MNHEY, CDR2 SMNVEV (reference sequence). The CDR3 is 14 amino acids. The CDR3 nucleotides read TGTGCCAGCAGTTACCAGGGGGCCTCGACTGAAGCTTTCTTT. Amino acid sequence: CASSYQGASTEAFF.

This clone was counted a few times. CDR3 nucleotide sequence: TGTGCCAGCAGTGCGCCGGGACAGGGTGATGGCTACACCTTC. It encodes CASSAPGQGDGYTF. The chain has TRBV28 and TRBJ1-2; 9 bases are a match to TRBD1. The length of the CDR3 is 14 residues. V lost 5 bases and J lost 6; bases outside the gene matches: 7. CDR1 and CDR2 (germline): MDHEN, SYDVKM.

V is TRBV5-4 and J is TRBJ1-2; TRBD1 might be the D (5 bases). Trimming pared 5 bases from V and 8 bases from J, leaving 16 bases between. The length of the CDR3 is 13 residues. Germline lookup yields CDR1 SGHNT and CDR2 YYREEE (reference sequence). The DNA of the CDR3 is TGTGCCAGCAGTGAGACTCGCGGGGGGGGCTACACCTTC. This gives the protein CASSETRGGGYTF.

This sequence joins TRBV7-9 and TRBJ2-5, with TRBD2 matching 8 bases. This CDR3 is built from 15 residues. Germline V gives CDR1 SEHNR, CDR2 FQNEAQ (reference sequence). The V gene end was trimmed by 3 bases and the J gene end by 5 bases; junction bases not matched to a gene: 8. The CDR3 DNA is TGTGCCAGCAGCTTTCCAGCGGGGGAGGCGGAGACCCAGTACTTC. Amino acids: CASSFPAGEAETQYF. The full variable domain, in which reference TRBV7-9 and TRBJ2-5 provide the parts outside the CDR3, is DTGVSQNPRHKITKRGQNVTFRCDPISEHNRLYWYRQTLGQGPEFLTYFQNEAQLEKSRLLSDRFSAERPKGSFSTLEIQRTEQGDSAMYLCASSFPAGEAETQYFGPGTRLLVL.

J is TRBJ2-7 and V is TRBV2; 9 bases match TRBD1. The CDR3 runs to 17 residues. Germline trimming cut 6 bases from V and 2 bases from J; bases unmatched to any gene: 14. Germline assignment: CDR1 SNHLY and CDR2 FYNNEI. Here the CDR3 reads CASRDPGQGKAAYEQYF. As DNA, the CDR3 is TGTGCCAGCAGGGACCCGGGACAGGGTAAAGCAGCCTACGAGCAGTACTTC.

The chain couples TRBV5-4 to TRBJ2-7; tentative D call: TRBD1 (7 bases). The CDR3 consists of 11 residues. CDR1 and CDR2 from the germline V gene are SGHNT and YYREEE (reference sequence). V dropped 4 bases and J dropped 11 bases, with 13 bases sitting between them. CDR3: CASSSRGEKYF. As DNA, the CDR3 is TGTGCCAGCAGCAGCAGGGGGGAAAAGTACTTC.

This chain's CDR3 is CASSLDRRSETQYF. The CDR3 nucleotides read TGTGCCAGCAGCCTGGACAGGCGATCGGAGACCCAGTACTTC. The V gene is TRBV11-3, the J gene TRBJ2-5, with 7 nucleotides matching TRBD1. With 5 bases clipped from V and 5 bases from J, the junction kept 8 bases outside the gene matches. The V gene's germline CDR1 is SGHNT and CDR2 YENEEA. The CDR3 runs 14 residues.

V usage is TRBV7-2 and J usage is TRBJ1-2; 7 bases are shared with TRBD1. Germline trimming cut 1 base from V and 5 bases from J; bases unmatched to any gene: 4. From germline, CDR1 is SGHTA and CDR2 FQGNSA. CDR3 length: 14 residues. The CDR3 is CASSLEGAWYGYTF. CDR3 coding DNA: TGTGCCAGCAGCTTAGAGGGGGCTTGGTATGGCTACACCTTC.

The chain joins TRBV6-5 to TRBJ2-7; TRBD1 agrees at 7 bases. This CDR3 has 13 amino acids. The V gene's germline CDR1 is MNHEY and CDR2 SVGAGI. V lost 5 bases, J lost 0 bases, and 1 base stayed unmatched. CDR3 DNA: TGTGCCAGCAGTCGACAGGGCTCCTACGAGCAGTACTTC. Translation: CASSRQGSYEQYF.

The chain combines TRBV11-3 with TRBJ1-1, with TRBD1 identical over 7 bases. This CDR3 contains 14 residues. Per the germline V gene, CDR1 is SGHNT and CDR2 is YENEEA. V was pared by 5 bases and J by 5 bases, with 8 bases of the junction left unmatched. The CDR3 nucleotides read TGTGCCAGCAGCGACCTGACAGGGCGGACTGAAGCTTTCTTT. Translating gives CASSDLTGRTEAFF.

The chain carries TRBV14 and TRBJ2-5; D is ambiguous. Germline values: CDR1 SGHDN, CDR2 FVKESK. This CDR3 contains 12 residues. V was pared by 1 base and J by 3 bases, with 3 bases between. The CDR3 loop reads CASSQVKETQYF. CDR3 coding DNA: TGTGCCAGCAGCCAAGTTAAAGAGACCCAGTACTTC. The full variable domain, with the rest looked up from reference TRBV14 and TRBJ2-5, is EAGVTQFPSHSVIEKGQTVTLRCDPISGHDNLYWYRRVMGKEIKFLLHFVKESKQDESGMPNNRFLAERTGGTYSTLKVQPAELEDSGVYFCASSQVKETQYFGPGTRLLVL.

This clone was picked up a small number of times. V gene TRBV27 combines with J gene TRBJ2-5; 7 nucleotides line up with TRBD1. There are 14 residues in the CDR3. CDR1 and CDR2 from the germline V gene are MNHEY and SMNVEV (reference sequence). J lost 7 bases, V lost 4 bases, and 9 bases had no gene match. For the CDR3, the DNA is TGTGCCAGCAGTTCAGGGACAGCCCCAGGGACCCAGTACTTC. Translated, it gives CASSSGTAPGTQYF.

The rearrangement links TRBV11-2 to TRBJ2-1, with TRBD1 matching over 7 bases. The CDR3 runs 13 residues. V gave up 5 bases and J gave up 6 bases; unmatched junction bases: 4. The germline gives CDR1 SGHAT, CDR2 FQNNGV. The CDR3 region is CASSPDRVNEQFF. The CDR3 nucleotides are TGTGCCAGCAGCCCCGACAGGGTCAATGAGCAGTTCTTC.

The chain has TRBV4-3 and TRBJ2-6; 8 nucleotides match TRBD1. The V gene end was trimmed by 0 bases and the J gene end by 0 bases; junction bases not matched to a gene: 13. CDR3 length: 21 amino acids. CDR1 is LGHNA, CDR2 YSLEER, per germline. CDR3 coding DNA: TGCGCCAGCAGCCAAGACTGGGCAGGGGGCGCAGGTGGCTCTGGGGCCAACGTCCTGACTTTC. This translates into CASSQDWAGGAGGSGANVLTF.

V is TRBV10-2 and J is TRBJ2-3; TRBD2 agrees at 7 bases. The CDR3 totals 16 residues. Trimming took 6 bases from V and 0 from J; bases not matched to a gene: 9. Per germline, CDR1 WSHSY and CDR2 SAAADI. In DNA form, the CDR3 reads TGCGCCAGCAGCGAGACTAGCTGGATAAGCACAGATACGCAGTATTTT. It is translated as CASSETSWISTDTQYF.

V is TRBV4-2 and J is TRBJ2-3; 7 bases match TRBD2. Germline V gene sequence: CDR1 LGHNA, CDR2 YNFKEQ. V was clipped by 0 bases and J by 2 bases; unmatched bases: 11. CDR3 length equals 18 residues. CDR3 nucleotide sequence: TGTGCCAGCAGCCAAGAAGGCCCTAGCGGCACGCACACAGATACGCAGTATTTT. It is translated as CASSQEGPSGTHTDTQYF.

The chain carries TRBV6-6 and TRBJ1-2; TRBD1 matches 8 bases. The CDR3 is 12 amino acids. Germline V gene data show CDR1 as MNHNY and CDR2 as SVGAGI (reference sequence). Trimming removed 5 bases from V and 5 bases from J; junction bases left unmatched: 1. The CDR3 reads CASSRTGYGYTF. The CDR3 DNA reads TGTGCCAGCAGTCGGACAGGGTATGGCTACACCTTC.